This TCR beta chain comes out of a study of OX40 agonist ivuxolimab in advanced cancers. Looking at the study overall: Ivuxolimab, an agonist antibody against OX40 (CD134), was given to patients. Every patient in dose escalation had hepatocellular carcinoma, melanoma, renal cell or head and neck cancer.

This CDR3 is 11 amino acids long. V dropped 2 bases and J dropped 8 bases, with 4 bases sitting between them. Germline V gene lookup returns CDR1 SGHVS and CDR2 FNYEAQ. Method: immunoSEQ multiplex PCR; TCRdb's copy keeps in-frame clones and lacks some. This sample has roughly 15,000 clones, with less than 90% found just once. The source material was CD4+ or CD8+ T cells sorted from blood, sampled in a trial of the OX40 agonist ivuxolimab. The clonotype was recovered from an adult with an advanced solid tumor such as melanoma, head and neck, liver or kidney cancer. The J gene is TRBJ2-1, the V gene TRBV7-6; D unclear. CDR3 sequence: CASSLMDEQFF. CDR3 DNA: TGTGCCAGCAGCTTAATGGATGAGCAGTTCTTC.